These T cell receptor beta chains were read from a single sample in a study of cytotoxic CD8 clonotypes in ibrutinib-treated CLL. Sequencing used immunoSEQ multiplex PCR; TCRdb keeps in-frame clones, though not all of them. The sample consists of tens of thousands of clones, around 65% of them appearing once. The sample in question was PBMCs, obtained after 12 months of ibrutinib treatment. These receptors were obtained from a human donor with chronic lymphocytic leukemia. The CDR3 runs from the conserved cysteine through the conserved F or W. D genes are given only for firm matches. Part of the rows lack a size; the others show once, few, many or a class for expanded clones.

cdr3_nt	cdr3_aa	v_call	j_call	clone_size	d_call
TGCGCCAGCAGCTCCCGGGGTCGCTCCTACGAGCAGTACTTC	CASSSRGRSYEQYF	TRBV5-1	TRBJ2-7	.	.
TGTGCCAGCAGCCAACCCGGGACTAGCGGGGGGGCTTTTGAGCAGTTCTTC	CASSQPGTSGGAFEQFF	TRBV4-2	TRBJ2-1	.	TRBD2
TGTGCCGGCCGGGGGGCGGGGGGTCCCACCGGGGAGCTGTTTTTT	CAGRGAGGPTGELFF	TRBV6-1	TRBJ2-2	.	TRBD2
TGCGCCAGCAGCCAAGACCCTAGCGCCCAAGAGACCCAGTACTTC	CASSQDPSAQETQYF	TRBV4-3	TRBJ2-5	.	.
TGTGCCTGGAGTGCGCGTCCCTACGAGCAGTACTTC	CAWSARPYEQYF	TRBV30	TRBJ2-7	.	.
TGTGCCAGCACCCCTCCCGCCCGGTTTTGGCAGTACTTC	CASTPPARFWQYF	TRBV6-1	TRBJ2-7	.	.
TGTGCCAGCAGCGTCACCGGGACTAAATCGTCCGAGCAGTACTTC	CASSVTGTKSSEQYF	TRBV9	TRBJ2-7	.	TRBD2
TGTGCCAGCAGCCGGGACGGCTCTAATTCACCCCTCCACTTT	CASSRDGSNSPLHF	TRBV9	TRBJ1-6	few	.
TGTGCCAGCAGCCCGGGACAGGGGGTAGGAAAAGCTTTCTTT	CASSPGQGVGKAFF	TRBV5-6	TRBJ1-1	.	TRBD1
TGTGCCAGCAGCTTGGAACGGGGGGTGTGGGATACGCAGTATTTT	CASSLERGVWDTQYF	TRBV7-9	TRBJ2-3	.	TRBD2
TGTGCCAGCAGTTACTCGAATAGACCGCTTATCGACACCATATATTTT	CASSYSNRPLIDTIYF	TRBV6-5	TRBJ1-3	once	.
TGTGCCAGCAGTTTAATGCCCCTGTGGAGGGACTCCAATCAGCCCCAGCATTTT	CASSLMPLWRDSNQPQHF	TRBV28	TRBJ1-5	.	.
TGTGCCAGCATTCTATCGGCCTCAGGGACCACAGATACGCAGTATTTT	CASILSASGTTDTQYF	TRBV27	TRBJ2-3	.	.
TGTGCCAGCAGCGTGGGAGGTTCTGAAAAACTGTTTTTT	CASSVGGSEKLFF	TRBV28	TRBJ1-4	.	.
TGTGCCAGCAGGGGAACAGAGCGGTACTATGGCTACACCTTC	CASRGTERYYGYTF	TRBV6-5	TRBJ1-2	.	.
TGTGCCAGCAGTTCCGTTGGGGGACGATATGAGCAGTACTTC	CASSSVGGRYEQYF	TRBV11-2	TRBJ2-7	.	.
TGCGCCAGCAGCTCTAGCGGGGGGGCTTCCTACAATGAGCAGTTCTTC	CASSSSGGASYNEQFF	TRBV5-1	TRBJ2-1	.	TRBD2
TGTGCCAGCAGTCCAGGGTTTAGCACAGATACGCAGTATTTT	CASSPGFSTDTQYF	TRBV2	TRBJ2-3	once	.
TGTGCCAGCAGCCGAGATACAACAGGGACCCAGCCCCAGCATTTT	CASSRDTTGTQPQHF	TRBV7-2	TRBJ1-5	.	.
TGCGCCAGCAGCCAAGATCCGCGAGGGACAGGGGTATACAATGAGCAGTTCTTC	CASSQDPRGTGVYNEQFF	TRBV4-3	TRBJ2-1	.	TRBD1
TGTGCCTGGGAACTCGGGCGGAATTCACCCCTCCACTTT	CAWELGRNSPLHF	TRBV30	TRBJ1-6	few	.
TGTGCCAGCAGCCCCGGACTAGCGGGGAAATACAATGAGCAGTTCTTC	CASSPGLAGKYNEQFF	TRBV7-7	TRBJ2-1	.	TRBD2
TGTGCCAGCAGTGAAGGACAGAGCACAGATACGCAGTATTTT	CASSEGQSTDTQYF	TRBV6-1	TRBJ2-3	once	.
TGTGCCAGCAGCTTAGGGCTTCGGGTTAATAATTCACCCCTCCACTTT	CASSLGLRVNNSPLHF	TRBV11-2	TRBJ1-6	.	.
TGTGCCAGCAGCCCGGACAGGTCCTTCTACGAGCAGTACTTC	CASSPDRSFYEQYF	TRBV7-2	TRBJ2-7	.	TRBD1
TGTGCCAGCAGCTTAGGGGGCAGGGGCACTGAAGCTTTCTTT	CASSLGGRGTEAFF	TRBV7-6	TRBJ1-1	.	.
TGTGCCAGCAGCTTGGGGACCCTACTGGGGATCTACAATGAGCAGTTCTTC	CASSLGTLLGIYNEQFF	TRBV7-9	TRBJ2-1	few	.
TGTGCCAGTAGTAATCGGGGGCGTACAGCTGAAGCTTTCTTT	CASSNRGRTAEAFF	TRBV19	TRBJ1-1	few	.
TGTGCCAGCAGCGGTCAGCTAGCGGGGGGGATGTCGTTCTTC	CASSGQLAGGMSFF	TRBV9	TRBJ2-1	once	TRBD2
TGCGCCAGCAGCTTGGGTTCTGGGGCCAACGTCCTGACTTTC	CASSLGSGANVLTF	TRBV5-1	TRBJ2-6	.	.
TGTGCCTGGAGTGACGGGACAGAGAATTCACCCCTCCACTTT	CAWSDGTENSPLHF	TRBV30	TRBJ1-6	.	TRBD1
TGTGCCAGTAGTATTGCAGATACGCAGTATTTT	CASSIADTQYF	TRBV19	TRBJ2-3	few	.
TGTGCCAGCAGCTTAAAGCAGGGGGCGGCTTTCTTT	CASSLKQGAAFF	TRBV7-9	TRBJ1-1	few	TRBD1
TGTGCCAGCAGTACCGGGACAGTGAGCTATGGCTACACCTTC	CASSTGTVSYGYTF	TRBV2	TRBJ1-2	few	TRBD1
TGTGCCAGCAGCAAACAGGAGAACACTGAAGCTTTCTTT	CASSKQENTEAFF	TRBV11-2	TRBJ1-1	.	.
TGTGCCAGCAGCTTTTCTGGTAGTGGGGGGGCCTACGAGCAGTACTTC	CASSFSGSGGAYEQYF	TRBV7-2	TRBJ2-7	.	TRBD2
.	CASSILGPGQLANYGYTF	TRBV28	TRBJ1-2	.	.
TGTGCCAGTAGTATTCGGCCAGCAAGTAATCAGCCCCAGCATTTT	CASSIRPASNQPQHF	TRBV19	TRBJ1-5	.	.
TGCGCCAGCAGCCAAGATCTGACTAGGGACAGGGGCAATGAGCAGTTCTTC	CASSQDLTRDRGNEQFF	TRBV4-3	TRBJ2-1	once	TRBD1
TGTGCCAGCAGCTTCGAAAAGGGGGTTAGGAACTATGGCTACACCTTC	CASSFEKGVRNYGYTF	TRBV5-5	TRBJ1-2	few	.
TGTGCCAGCAGCTTAGCCCACAGGGTTAGTCCGCAGGACACTGAAGCTTTCTTT	CASSLAHRVSPQDTEAFF	TRBV7-2	TRBJ1-1	.	.
TGTGCCATCAGTGATCCCGGGACAAAAACCTTC	CAISDPGTKTF	TRBV10-3	TRBJ1-2	few	.
TGTGCCAGCAGCGCGCTAGCGGGGGCGGGGGAGACCCAGTACTTC	CASSALAGAGETQYF	TRBV9	TRBJ2-5	.	TRBD2
TGTGCCAGCAGCTTGGTTTCAGGGGCTGCGGGTCGCACAGATACGCAGTATTTT	CASSLVSGAAGRTDTQYF	TRBV5-6	TRBJ2-3	.	.
TGTGCCAGCAGTTTCGGAGGGGCCACCGAGCAGTACTTC	CASSFGGATEQYF	TRBV6-1	TRBJ2-7	.	.
TGTGCCAGCAGCTTGGATTCGGGACAACGTATTTATGGCTACACCTTC	CASSLDSGQRIYGYTF	TRBV11-1	TRBJ1-2	few	.
TGTGCCTGGACAATGGCTAGCACATTGTTAGATACGCAGTATTTT	CAWTMASTLLDTQYF	TRBV30	TRBJ2-3	.	.
TGTGCCAGCAGTGGGACAGGGCTGCGGAACTATGGCTACACCTTC	CASSGTGLRNYGYTF	TRBV9	TRBJ1-2	.	TRBD1
TGTGCCACAGGGGGCCGGACTGAAGCTTTCTTT	CATGGRTEAFF	TRBV19	TRBJ1-1	.	TRBD1
TGTGCCAGCAGCTTATCCACCTACCCTTCTGGGGCCAACGTCCTGACTTTC	CASSLSTYPSGANVLTF	TRBV7-2	TRBJ2-6	.	.
TGTGCCAGCAGTGATGGAAGGGGATACGAGCAGTACTTC	CASSDGRGYEQYF	TRBV2	TRBJ2-7	few	.
TGTGCCATCAGTGAGCGGGACAGTAGCAATCAGCCCCAGCATTTT	CAISERDSSNQPQHF	TRBV10-3	TRBJ1-5	few	TRBD1
TGTGCCAGCAGCCCAAACGGGTTGGGGGCTTTCTTT	CASSPNGLGAFF	TRBV5-6	TRBJ1-1	.	.
TGTGCCTGGAGTGATTGGCGACAGATCCAAAACATTCAGTACTTC	CAWSDWRQIQNIQYF	TRBV30	TRBJ2-4	.	.
TGTGCCAGCAGCCGCGGCTCTAGCACAGATACGCAGTATTTT	CASSRGSSTDTQYF	TRBV11-3	TRBJ2-3	.	.